The next 30 T cell receptor beta chains were all read from a single sample in a study of blood T cell repertoires in COVID-19. Here immunoSEQ multiplex PCR was the method, and the copy in TCRdb shows in-frame clones only, minus some. The data contain 150,000 to 200,000 clones, approximately 87% of them singletons. Sequenced material: peripheral blood. These receptors were collected from a woman in her seventies with acute or convalescent COVID-19.

This chain links TRBV7-6 with TRBJ2-2; D is unresolved. The CDR3 consists of 17 residues. Trimming stripped 4 bases from V and 0 bases from J, with 15 bases between. Germline CDR1 SGHVS, CDR2 FNYEAQ. The CDR3 here is CASSSQATAANTGELFF. The CDR3 nucleotides are TGTGCCAGCAGCTCCCAGGCGACGGCTGCGAACACCGGGGAGCTGTTTTTT.

This clone was observed a single time. The chain is built from TRBV7-2 and TRBJ1-5; 10 nucleotides agree with TRBD1. J lost 5 bases, V lost 2 bases, and 3 bases had no gene match. The CDR3 has 15 amino acids. Germline lookup yields CDR1 SGHTA and CDR2 FQGNSA. The CDR3 protein is CASSLMGQGHQPQHF. The CDR3 nucleotides are TGTGCCAGCAGCTTAATGGGACAGGGGCATCAGCCCCAGCATTTT.

The chain links TRBV2 to TRBJ2-5, with D unclear. The V gene's germline CDR1 is SNHLY and CDR2 FYNNEI. This CDR3 has 12 residues. V lost 5 bases, J lost 2 bases, and 6 bases lay in between. For the CDR3, the DNA is TGTGCCAGCAGTTGGAGTCAAGAGACCCAGTACTTC. Residues: CASSWSQETQYF. Based on the CDR3 plus reference TRBV2 and TRBJ2-5, the full variable domain is EPEVTQTPSHQVTQMGQEVILRCVPISNHLYFYWYRQILGQKVEFLVSFYNNEISEKSEIFDDQFSVERPDGSNFTLKIRSTKLEDSAMYFCASSWSQETQYFGPGTRLLVL.

In its sample, this clone was seen once. The chain uses TRBV29-1 and TRBJ2-3; perhaps TRBD2 as D (6 bases). This CDR3 region has 11 residues. The germline CDR1 and CDR2 sequences are SQVTM and ANQGSEA. V was clipped by 6 bases and J by 7 bases, with 11 bases between them. The CDR3 coding sequence is TGCAGCGTGGGAGGTGAACATACGCAGTATTTT. Translated: CSVGGEHTQYF.

The chain has TRBV9 and TRBJ2-3; 10 bases align to TRBD2. Germline-derived CDR1 and CDR2 are SGDLS and YYNGEE. The CDR3 covers 16 residues. With 7 bases clipped from V and 0 bases from J, the junction kept 8 bases outside the gene matches. CDR3 DNA sequence: TGTGCCAGCTTTGAGCGGGAGGGCGCTAGCACAGATACGCAGTATTTT. It encodes CASFEREGASTDTQYF.

The V gene is TRBV18, the J gene TRBJ1-1; 9 nucleotides align to TRBD1. Germline V lookup: CDR1 KGHSH, CDR2 LQKENI. The junction had 7 bases not matched to a gene; V was cut back by 3 bases and J by 5 bases. CDR3 length: 15 amino acids. CDR3 DNA sequence: TGTGCCAGCTCACCCCTGGACAGGGGAATTACTGAAGCTTTCTTT. Its protein is CASSPLDRGITEAFF.

This clone was recorded only once. V is TRBV11-3 and J is TRBJ2-6; no clear D. CDR1 is SGHNT and CDR2 is YENEEA in the germline V gene. The CDR3 covers 17 residues. V was cut by 0 bases and J by 0 bases, with 9 bases left in between. CDR3 residues: CASSLESTGSGANVLTF. For the CDR3, the DNA is TGTGCCAGCAGCTTAGAGAGCACCGGCTCTGGGGCCAACGTCCTGACTTTC.

This chain links TRBV29-1 with TRBJ1-1; TRBD1 is a possible D gene (6 bases). V shed 7 bases and J shed 5 bases, with 14 bases lying between them. This CDR3 spans 12 amino acids. Germline V gives CDR1 SQVTM, CDR2 ANQGSEA. In DNA, the CDR3 is TGCAGCGCCGAGAGGGGGAGTACTGAAGCTTTCTTT. Translating it yields CSAERGSTEAFF.

This clone was detected once. The genes are TRBV4-1 and TRBJ1-6, with 9 bases fitting TRBD1. This CDR3 contains 16 residues. The V segment lost 3 bases and the J segment 8 bases; nucleotides outside the gene matches: 8. CDR1 MGHRA and CDR2 YSYEKL come from the germline V gene. The CDR3 sequence: CASSHQITGGDSPLHF. In DNA, the CDR3 is TGCGCCAGCAGCCACCAGATCACAGGGGGCGATTCACCCCTCCACTTT.

This chain uses TRBV6-6 with TRBJ1-3; 7 bases map to TRBD1. The CDR3 runs 14 residues. CDR1 and CDR2 (germline): MNHNY, SVGAGI (reference sequence). Unmatched junction bases numbered 6, after V lost 10 bases and J lost 0 bases. Here the CDR3 DNA reads TGTGCCACCGTACAGGGGTTCTCTGGAAACACCATATATTTT. Residues: CATVQGFSGNTIYF.

The genes are TRBV28 and TRBJ2-7, with D perhaps matching TRBD1 (6 bases). Trimming cost V 6 bases and J 5 bases, with 17 bases left between them. The germline V gene encodes CDR1 MDHEN and CDR2 SYDVKM. This CDR3 is 14 amino acids long. The CDR3 DNA reads TGTGCCAGCAGGGGGGACACCCTCCTGGACGAGCAGTACTTC. This translates into CASRGDTLLDEQYF. Filled out from reference TRBV28 and TRBJ2-7, the complete variable domain reads DVKVTQSSRYLVKRTGEKVFLECVQDMDHENMFWYRQDPGLGLRLIYFSYDVKMKEKGDIPEGYSVSREKKERFSLILESASTNQTSMYLCASRGDTLLDEQYFGPGTRLTVT.

This clone was seen a few times. The chain joins TRBV5-6 to TRBJ1-3, with 11 bases lining up with TRBD1. V lost 2 bases to trimming and J lost 1 base; unmatched junction nucleotides: 5. The CDR3 spans 17 residues. Per the germline V gene, CDR1 is SGHDT and CDR2 is YYEEEE. The CDR3 DNA reads TGTGCCAGCAGCTTTCCGGACAGGGGGCGATCTGGAAACACCATATATTTT. As protein: CASSFPDRGRSGNTIYF. Based on the CDR3 plus reference TRBV5-6 and TRBJ1-3, the full variable domain is DAGVTQSPTHLIKTRGQQVTLRCSPKSGHDTVSWYQQALGQGPQFIFQYYEEEERQRGNFPDRFSGHQFPNYSSELNVNALLLGDSALYLCASSFPDRGRSGNTIYFGEGSWLTVV.

V usage is TRBV24-1 and J usage is TRBJ2-6, with TRBD1 as a possible D gene (6 bases). Germline values: CDR1 KGHDR, CDR2 SFDVKD. The CDR3 extends over 15 amino acids. Trimming pared 3 bases from V and 2 bases from J, leaving 7 bases between. The CDR3 region has the DNA TGTGCCACCAGTGATCCAGGGGCTGGGGCCAACGTCCTGACTTTC. The encoded protein is CATSDPGAGANVLTF.

The V gene is TRBV28, the J gene TRBJ1-2; 9 bases agree with TRBD1. Germline CDR1 is MDHEN and CDR2 is SYDVKM. V shed 6 bases, J shed 3 bases, and the junction held 8 bases outside the gene matches. This CDR3 region has 15 residues. The CDR3 here is CASRPTGQGDYGYTF. In DNA, the CDR3 is TGTGCCAGCAGACCAACGGGACAGGGCGACTATGGCTACACCTTC.

The DNA for the CDR3 is TGTGCCAGCAGTTTCGGACAGAATAGCAATCAGCCCCAGCATTTT. It encodes CASSFGQNSNQPQHF. The rearrangement uses TRBV6-2 or TRBV6-3 and TRBJ1-5; D possibly corresponds to TRBD1 (6 bases). The CDR3 runs 15 residues. Germline CDR1 reads MNHEY; CDR2 reads SVGEGT. V gave up 4 bases and J gave up 0 bases, with 10 bases separating them.

V is TRBV5-6 and J is TRBJ1-2; possible D gene TRBD1, 6 bases. This CDR3 comprises 16 residues. V was pared by 5 bases and J by 1 base, with 18 bases between. Germline V CDR1 and CDR2: SGHDT, YYEEEE. The CDR3 loop is CASRPGTLKSNYGYTF. CDR3 nucleotide sequence: TGTGCCAGCAGGCCCGGGACACTAAAAAGTAACTATGGCTACACCTTC.

The table lists this clone with a few counts. The J gene is TRBJ2-5, the V gene TRBV11-2; 9 nucleotides align to TRBD2. The V and J ends lost 5 bases and 0 bases, in that order; junction bases with no gene match: 4. Germline V lookup: CDR1 SGHAT, CDR2 FQNNGV. The CDR3 spans 15 residues. CDR3 DNA sequence: TGTGCCAGCAGCCGGACTAGCGTATACCAAGAGACCCAGTACTTC. Translating gives CASSRTSVYQETQYF.

V is TRBV3-1 (or the pseudogene TRBV3-2) and J is TRBJ1-4, with D possibly being TRBD1 (5 bases). With 5 bases removed from V and 0 bases from J, the gap between germline ends came to 13 bases. There are 16 residues in the CDR3. Germline V gene lookup returns CDR1 LGHDT and CDR2 YNNKEL (reference sequence). This chain's CDR3 is CASSWRQGATNEKLFF. CDR3 in DNA: TGTGCCAGCAGCTGGCGTCAGGGTGCAACTAATGAAAAACTGTTTTTT.

V gene TRBV29-1 combines with J gene TRBJ1-2; D gene uncertain. The CDR3 covers 15 residues. Germline CDR1 and CDR2: SQVTM and ANQGSEA. The V end lost 2 bases, the J end lost 4 bases, and 17 bases lay between the germline ends. CDR3 in amino acids: CSVELSVEAIYGYTF. The CDR3 DNA reads TGCAGCGTTGAACTTTCGGTCGAAGCGATCTATGGCTACACCTTC.

This chain connects TRBV28 to TRBJ1-5; TRBD1 is a possible D gene (6 bases). The V gene lost 7 bases and the J gene lost 4 bases, with 14 bases spanning the gap. CDR1 is MDHEN, CDR2 SYDVKM, per germline. The CDR3 length is 14 residues. The CDR3 DNA reads TGTGCCAGCACCTCTCCAGGGGCTAATCAGCCCCAGCATTTT. Protein sequence: CASTSPGANQPQHF. Full variable domain (outside the CDR3, taken from reference TRBV28 and TRBJ1-5): DVKVTQSSRYLVKRTGEKVFLECVQDMDHENMFWYRQDPGLGLRLIYFSYDVKMKEKGDIPEGYSVSREKKERFSLILESASTNQTSMYLCASTSPGANQPQHFGDGTRLSIL.

The chain employs TRBV4-3 and TRBJ2-5, with D uncertain. Trimming took off 0 bases at V and 4 bases at J, with 18 bases between the two ends. The CDR3 is 17 residues long. CDR1 and CDR2 from the germline V gene are LGHNA and YSLEER. CDR3 amino acids: CASSQDQRVPGRETQYF. The CDR3 coding sequence is TGCGCCAGCAGCCAAGATCAACGCGTCCCTGGTCGAGAGACCCAGTACTTC.

The chain combines TRBV27 with TRBJ1-1; D gene uncertain. Germline V gives CDR1 MNHEY, CDR2 SMNVEV (reference sequence). Trimming shortened V by 2 bases and J by 4 bases, and 11 bases separated the two germline ends. This CDR3 is built from 14 residues. DNA for the CDR3: TGTGCCAGCAGTTTAGAGGACGCGGGCACTGAAGCTTTCTTT. It codes for CASSLEDAGTEAFF.

The chain links TRBV6-5 to TRBJ2-1, with a tentative D call TRBD2 (7 bases). The V end lost 6 bases, the J end lost 6 bases, and 18 bases lay between the germline ends. Germline CDR1 is MNHEY and CDR2 is SVGAGI. The CDR3 has 15 residues. For the CDR3, the DNA is TGTGCCAGCAGCGTTAATTGGGGGGGCCCCAATGAGCAGTTCTTC. Its protein product is CASSVNWGGPNEQFF.

The chain uses TRBV11-2 and TRBJ1-3; 9 bases fit TRBD1. The germline gives CDR1 SGHAT, CDR2 FQNNGV. J lost 4 bases, V lost 5 bases, and 6 bases had no gene match. CDR3 length equals 15 residues. In DNA, the CDR3 is TGTGCCAGCAGCCCCGGGACAGGGAGAGGAAACACCATATATTTT. Translated, it gives CASSPGTGRGNTIYF.

This clone was found a few times. The J gene is TRBJ1-6, the V gene TRBV11-2, with TRBD1 matching 9 bases. This CDR3 has 15 amino acids. Germline V gene lookup returns CDR1 SGHAT and CDR2 FQNNGV. With 2 bases clipped from V and 9 bases from J, the junction kept 5 bases outside the gene matches. DNA for the CDR3: TGTGCCAGCAGCTTAACCGGGACAGGGATTTCACCCCTCCACTTT. Its translation is CASSLTGTGISPLHF.

The V and J genes are TRBV12-5 and TRBJ2-1; tentatively, D is TRBD2 (6 bases). Looked up from germline, CDR1 is LGHNT and CDR2 is FRNRAP. The length of the CDR3 is 15 residues. The germline V and J ends were trimmed by 3 bases and 10 bases, with 19 bases remaining between them. This CDR3 reads CASGFGPGVGEEQFF. CDR3 DNA: TGTGCTAGTGGTTTTGGCCCGGGGGTGGGGGAAGAGCAGTTCTTC.

This rearrangement joins TRBV23-1 to TRBJ2-6, with D uncertain. TRBV23-1 is placed among ORFs of uncertain function. The length of the CDR3 is 16 residues. The V and J ends lost 0 bases and 1 base respectively, with 7 bases between them. This CDR3 reads CASSQSPPSGANVLTF. The CDR3 DNA reads TGCGCCAGCAGTCAATCCCCCCCTTCTGGGGCCAACGTCCTGACTTTC.

The chain joins TRBV5-5 to TRBJ1-2, with TRBD1 as a possible D gene (5 bases). Germline lookup yields CDR1 SGHKS and CDR2 YYEKEE (reference sequence). Trimming removed 2 bases at V and 6 bases at J, with 11 bases between. This CDR3 has 13 residues. DNA of the CDR3: TGTGCCAGCAGCTTTAGGGGAGGAGATGGCTACACCTTC. Its protein is CASSFRGGDGYTF. Together with reference TRBV5-5 and TRBJ1-2, the CDR3 gives the full variable domain: DAGVTQSPTHLIKTRGQQVTLRCSPISGHKSVSWYQQVLGQGPQFIFQYYEKEERGRGNFPDRFSARQFPNYSSELNVNALLLGDSALYLCASSFRGGDGYTFGSGTRLTVV.

The V and J genes are TRBV5-1 and TRBJ2-3; the D gene is possibly TRBD1 (5 bases). The CDR3 totals 16 residues. Germline V gene data show CDR1 as SGHRS and CDR2 as YFSETQ. The V and J ends lost 1 base and 2 bases respectively, with 14 bases between them. The CDR3: CASSLNIAGNTDTQYF. CDR3 bases: TGCGCCAGCAGCTTGAACATTGCAGGGAACACAGATACGCAGTATTTT.

Only one count was recorded for this clone. This chain uses TRBV28 with TRBJ2-5; 8 bases fit TRBD2. The J segment lost 6 bases and the V segment lost 2 bases, leaving 8 bases of the junction unmatched. Germline CDR1 is MDHEN and CDR2 is SYDVKM. The CDR3 runs to 15 residues. CDR3 DNA: TGTGCCAGCAGTTTAACCAGCGGGAGTGCCAAGACCCAGTACTTC. This translates into CASSLTSGSAKTQYF.